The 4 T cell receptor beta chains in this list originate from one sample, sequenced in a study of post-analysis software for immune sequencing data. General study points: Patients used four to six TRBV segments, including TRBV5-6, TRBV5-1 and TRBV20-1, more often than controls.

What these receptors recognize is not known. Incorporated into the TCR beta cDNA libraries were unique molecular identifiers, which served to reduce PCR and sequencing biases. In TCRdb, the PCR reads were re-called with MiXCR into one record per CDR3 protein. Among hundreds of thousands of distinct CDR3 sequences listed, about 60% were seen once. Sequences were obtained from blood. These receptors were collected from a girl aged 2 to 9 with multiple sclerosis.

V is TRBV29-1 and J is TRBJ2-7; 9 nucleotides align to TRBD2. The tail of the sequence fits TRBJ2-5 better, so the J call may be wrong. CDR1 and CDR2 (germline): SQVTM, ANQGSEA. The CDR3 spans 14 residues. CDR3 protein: CSIASGATQETQYF. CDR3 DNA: TGCAGCATTGCTAGCGGGGCTACCCAAGAGACCCAGTACTTC.

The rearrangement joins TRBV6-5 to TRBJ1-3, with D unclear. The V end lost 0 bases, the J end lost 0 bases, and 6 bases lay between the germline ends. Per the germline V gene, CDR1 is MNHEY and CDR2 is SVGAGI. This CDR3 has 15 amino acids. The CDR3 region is CASSYSRLSGNTIYF. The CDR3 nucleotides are TGTGCCAGCAGTTACTCCCGTCTCTCTGGAAACACCATATATTTT.

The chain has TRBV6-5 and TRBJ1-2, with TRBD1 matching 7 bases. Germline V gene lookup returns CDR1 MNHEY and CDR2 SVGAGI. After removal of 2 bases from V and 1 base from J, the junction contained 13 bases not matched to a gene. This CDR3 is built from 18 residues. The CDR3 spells CASSYHQQTGQYNYGYTF. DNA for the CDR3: TGTGCCAGCAGTTACCATCAACAGACAGGGCAGTATAACTATGGCTACACCTTC.

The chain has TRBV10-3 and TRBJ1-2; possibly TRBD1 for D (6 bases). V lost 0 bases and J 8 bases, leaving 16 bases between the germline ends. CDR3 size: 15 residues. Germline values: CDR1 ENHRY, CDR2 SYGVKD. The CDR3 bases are TGTGCCATCAGTGAGTCGATGACAGGCTTGGGAGGCTACACCTTC. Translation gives CAISESMTGLGGYTF.